This T cell receptor beta chain is from a study of shared clonotypes between healthy human individuals. Across the whole study: The donor pool was made up of a couple of women and a few men aged 18 to 49.

Positively selected for CCR7, the CD45RO-negative cells used as naive CD8 cells excluded terminally differentiated effector memory CD45RA+ cells. Those who donated were healthy HIV-negative adults, with no recent acute infections or vaccinations reported. Sequencing used immunoSEQ multiplex PCR; TCRdb keeps in-frame clones, though not all of them. This sample carries about 820,000 clones, 80% to 95% of them seen once, and the ten largest clones take more than 20%. V shed 5 bases and J 0 bases; nucleotides not matched to a gene: 7. The CDR3 totals 15 residues. Per germline, CDR1 SEHNR and CDR2 FQNEAQ (reference sequence).

The sequenced sample was naive CD8+ T cells sorted from blood. The genes are TRBV7-9 and TRBJ2-7, with 7 positions matching TRBD2. This TCR was sampled from a man aged 25 to 45 in good health. The CDR3: CASSRGTMSSYEQYF. DNA of the CDR3: TGTGCCAGCAGCCGCGGGACTATGAGCTCCTACGAGCAGTACTTC.